One and the same sample provided the 14 T cell receptor beta chains below, sequenced in a study of shared clonotypes between healthy human individuals. Some clones are missing from TCRdb's copy, which holds only in-frame ones; the method was immunoSEQ multiplex PCR. Of roughly 2.6 million clones listed, roughly nine tenths are singletons. Sequences were obtained from naive CD4+ T cells sorted from blood. Subset meaning: CD45RA+ positively selected. These receptors were collected from a young man in good health.

This clone was seen only once. The chain employs TRBV13 and TRBJ2-1; D is unclear. The CDR3 runs to 17 residues. The germline gives CDR1 PRHDT, CDR2 FYEKMQ (reference sequence). The V and J ends lost 3 bases and 0 bases respectively, with 15 bases between them. The CDR3 nucleotides read TGTGCCAGCAGCTTTTTTCGGCTACAGATCTCCTACAATGAGCAGTTCTTC. This translates into CASSFFRLQISYNEQFF.

The chain has TRBV2 and TRBJ2-4, with TRBD1 matching 8 bases. Trimming at V came to 6 bases and at J to 0 bases, leaving 13 bases not matched to a gene. The CDR3 is made up of 18 amino acids. Per germline, CDR1 SNHLY and CDR2 FYNNEI. CDR3 region: CASSEDRDRGVAKNIQYF. CDR3 DNA: TGTGCCAGCAGCGAGGACAGGGACAGAGGCGTAGCCAAAAACATTCAGTACTTC. Looking up the rest from reference TRBV2 and TRBJ2-4 gives the full variable domain: EPEVTQTPSHQVTQMGQEVILRCVPISNHLYFYWYRQILGQKVEFLVSFYNNEISEKSEIFDDQFSVERPDGSNFTLKIRSTKLEDSAMYFCASSEDRDRGVAKNIQYFGAGTRLSVL.

V and J are TRBV6-5 and TRBJ2-1; no firm D call. Germline lookup yields CDR1 MNHEY and CDR2 SVGAGI. This CDR3 region has 15 residues. The V end was cut by 2 bases, the J end by 0 bases, with 8 bases between. Here the CDR3 reads CASSYTVHSYNEQFF. CDR3 nucleotides: TGTGCCAGCAGTTACACGGTACACTCCTACAATGAGCAGTTCTTC.

This chain joins TRBV19 and TRBJ2-2, with unresolved D. The CDR3 is 12 residues long. The germline V gene has CDR1 LNHDA and CDR2 SQIVND (reference sequence). Trimming cost V 5 bases and J 6 bases, with 7 bases left between them. CDR3 in DNA: TGTGCCAGTAGTCAGGTCGCCGGGGAGCTGTTTTTT. It specifies CASSQVAGELFF.

CDR3 bases: TGCGCCAGCAGCCAAGATCGGGGAAAAGATGGCTACACCTTC. Protein: CASSQDRGKDGYTF. This chain uses TRBV4-1 with TRBJ1-2; D is ambiguous. Trimming pared 0 bases from V and 6 bases from J, leaving 11 bases between. The CDR3 has 14 residues. The germline gives CDR1 MGHRA, CDR2 YSYEKL.

The chain employs TRBV2 and TRBJ2-7; unclear D gene. The CDR3 has 13 residues. Germline-derived CDR1 and CDR2 are SNHLY and FYNNEI. V gave up 4 bases and J gave up 2 bases, with 9 bases separating them. The CDR3 DNA is TGTGCCAGCAGTGGTAGGGTTACCTACGAGCAGTACTTC. This gives the protein CASSGRVTYEQYF.

This clone was recorded once. The chain is built from TRBV6-1 and TRBJ2-5; maybe TRBD1 (7 bases). The CDR3 spans 16 residues. CDR1 is MNHNS, CDR2 SASEGT, per germline. Trimming left V 2 bases short and J 1 base short, with 14 bases between. The CDR3 DNA is TGTGCCAGCAGTGAACTCCCCAGGGGGGTCCAAGAGACCCAGTACTTC. Translated: CASSELPRGVQETQYF.

A single count supports this clone. The V gene is TRBV18, the J gene TRBJ2-7; D perhaps matches TRBD2 (6 bases). Germline V gene sequence: CDR1 KGHSH, CDR2 LQKENI. This CDR3 is built from 15 residues. Trimming cost V 4 bases and J 2 bases, with 15 bases left between them. CDR3 amino acids: CASSQLGGDPYEQYF. The CDR3 nucleotides read TGTGCCAGCTCACAGTTAGGAGGGGACCCCTACGAGCAGTACTTC.

This chain connects TRBV6-1 to TRBJ2-2, with D possibly being TRBD1 (5 bases). Germline assignment: CDR1 MNHNS and CDR2 SASEGT. The CDR3 runs 14 residues. Trimming took 1 base from V and 3 from J, leaving 6 bases between them. CDR3 region: CASSEEGYTGELFF. Written as DNA, the CDR3 is TGTGCCAGCAGTGAAGAGGGGTACACCGGGGAGCTGTTTTTT.

This sequence joins TRBV19 and TRBJ1-2; unclear D gene. Germline CDR1 reads LNHDA; CDR2 reads SQIVND (reference sequence). The V end was cut by 7 bases, the J end by 3 bases, with 15 bases between. CDR3 length equals 14 residues. The CDR3 protein is CASKEGRYYYGYTF. The CDR3 DNA sequence: TGTGCCAGTAAGGAAGGAAGGTATTACTATGGCTACACCTTC.

This clone was observed a single time. CDR3 protein: CASTPTAGSSYEQYF. The CDR3 DNA reads TGTGCCAGCACACCGACGGCGGGAAGTTCCTACGAGCAGTACTTC. The V call is TRBV9, the J call TRBJ2-7; tentatively, D is TRBD2 (6 bases). The CDR3 has 15 residues. CDR1 and CDR2 from the germline V gene are SGDLS and YYNGEE. V gave up 6 bases and J gave up 1 base, with 17 bases separating them. Full variable domain (rest looked up from reference TRBV9 and TRBJ2-7): DSGVTQTPKHLITATGQRVTLRCSPRSGDLSVYWYQQSLDQGLQFLIQYYNGEERAKGNILERFSAQQFPDLHSELNLSSLELGDSALYFCASTPTAGSSYEQYFGPGTRLTVT.

This clone appeared a few times. The chain recombines TRBV7-2 with TRBJ2-4; 11 bases map to TRBD2. V lost 4 bases to trimming and J lost 7 bases; unmatched junction nucleotides: 3. Germline CDR1 is SGHTA and CDR2 is FQGNSA. This CDR3 has 14 amino acids. The chain's CDR3 is CASSSWTSGNIQYF. CDR3 in DNA: TGTGCCAGCAGCTCCTGGACTAGCGGGAACATTCAGTACTTC.

This rearrangement joins TRBV30 to TRBJ2-1; 15 bases line up with TRBD2. This CDR3 is built from 18 residues. V lost 0 bases, J lost 7 bases, and 10 bases stayed unmatched. Germline CDR1 is GTSNPN and CDR2 is SVGIG (reference sequence). The CDR3 bases are TGTGCCTGGAGTGTACAGAGGACTAGCGGGAGGGCTATGAATGAGCAGTTCTTC. Translating gives CAWSVQRTSGRAMNEQFF. The entire variable domain, with the rest obtained from reference TRBV30 and TRBJ2-1, is as follows: SQTIHQWPATLVQPVGSPLSLECTVEGTSNPNLYWYRQAAGRGLQLLFYSVGIGQISSEVPQNLSASRPQDRQFILSSKKLLLSDSGFYLCAWSVQRTSGRAMNEQFFGPGTRLTVL.

The gene calls are TRBV11-3 and TRBJ2-1; D might be TRBD2 (7 bases). CDR3 length: 16 amino acids. From germline, CDR1 is SGHNT and CDR2 YENEEA. The V end was cut by 1 base, the J end by 5 bases, with 15 bases between. Here the CDR3 DNA reads TGTGCCAGCAGCTTAGGGGTACAGGGAGGGGACAATGAGCAGTTCTTC. Translating it yields CASSLGVQGGDNEQFF.